Listed below are T cell receptor beta chains from one sample, sequenced in a study of cytomegalovirus exposure and HLA in healthy donors. The method was immunoSEQ multiplex PCR; TCRdb's version includes in-frame clones alone and lacks a portion of them. In the table there are 75,000 to 85,000 clones, less than 85% of which are singletons. Sequences were obtained from PBMCs. The receptors were sampled from a male donor in good health and CMV-seronegative. CDR3s include the opening cysteine and the closing phenylalanine or tryptophan. Each record gives: clone size, V gene, J gene, D gene, CDR3 DNA, CDR3 protein. The D gene is left open where the match is weak. Size is omitted from some rows. Given values are once, few, many or a class for expanded clones.

>.|TRBV27|TRBJ2-1|TRBD2
TGTGCCAGCCTCCCGGGAACCGGGACTAGCGTCATGAATGAGCAGTTCTTC
CASLPGTGTSVMNEQFF
>.|TRBV5-1|TRBJ2-3|TRBD2
TGCGCCAGCAGCCTAACTAGCGGGGGGTTCACAGATACGCAGTATTTT
CASSLTSGGFTDTQYF
>.|TRBV7-2|TRBJ2-7|TRBD2
TGTGCCAGCAGCTCTCAGGGACTAGCGGGGGTCTACGAGCAGTACTTC
CASSSQGLAGVYEQYF
>once|TRBV30|TRBJ1-2|TRBD1
TGTGCCTGGAGTGTACCGGGACAGGCCGTCTATGGCTACACCTTC
CAWSVPGQAVYGYTF
>.|TRBV19|TRBJ2-7|.
TGTGCCAGCACCAAAGGCGTCGGGGGAAGAAAACAGTACTTC
CASTKGVGGRKQYF
>.|TRBV5-1|TRBJ2-1|.
TGCGCCAGCAGGAGAACTGTACAGGGTGTCTCCTACAATGAGCAGTTCTTC
CASRRTVQGVSYNEQFF
>.|TRBV13|TRBJ2-1|.
TGTGCCAGCAGCTTCAAGGGGCTGTCGACTGAGCAGTTCTTC
CASSFKGLSTEQFF
>.|TRBV27|TRBJ2-1|TRBD1
TGTGCCAGCACCCCCCTCCAAGACAGGGGGCTAAGGAATGAGCAGTTCTTC
CASTPLQDRGLRNEQFF
>.|TRBV11-3|TRBJ2-3|TRBD1
TGTGCCAGCAGCGCGGACAGGGGGCTCACAGATACGCAGTATTTT
CASSADRGLTDTQYF
>few|TRBV12-5|TRBJ1-1|TRBD1
TGTGCTAGTGGTTTGGGACAGGGGGGCACTGAAGCTTTCTTT
CASGLGQGGTEAFF
>.|TRBV9|TRBJ2-2|TRBD2
TGTGCCAGCAGCTTAGATGGCGGGAGGGCCTCCGGGGAGCTGTTTTTT
CASSLDGGRASGELFF
>once|TRBV7-8|TRBJ2-1|.
TGTGCCAGCAGCTTACCGCTGGAACAGGCCACCTACAATGAGCAGTTCTTC
CASSLPLEQATYNEQFF
>.|TRBV6-5|TRBJ1-2|TRBD1
TGTGCCAGCAGTTTGGGAACCGGGACAGGGTTTGATGGCTACACCTTC
CASSLGTGTGFDGYTF
>.|TRBV11-2|TRBJ1-2|TRBD1
TGTGCCAGCAGCGCGGACAGGGTTTATGGCTACACCTTC
CASSADRVYGYTF
>.|TRBV28|TRBJ1-5|TRBD1
TGTGCCAGCAGTTCCGGGCAGGGGGCTTGGCAGCCCCAGCATTTT
CASSSGQGAWQPQHF
>.|TRBV5-4|TRBJ2-5|TRBD1
TGTGCCAGCAGCCAGACAGGGTTTGGGCCGGAGACCCAGTACTTC
CASSQTGFGPETQYF
>.|TRBV19|TRBJ1-2|TRBD1
TGTGCCAGTAATTTCGACAGGGGGCGGGCTGGCTACACCTTC
CASNFDRGRAGYTF
>.|TRBV18|TRBJ2-3|TRBD2
TGTGCCAGCTCACCCCAGTCTAGCGGGATGGATACGCAGTATTTT
CASSPQSSGMDTQYF
>.|TRBV5-6|TRBJ1-2|TRBD1
TGTGCCAGCAGCTTGGGGACAGGGCCCTATGGCTACACCTTC
CASSLGTGPYGYTF
>.|TRBV11-2|TRBJ2-7|TRBD1
TGTGCCAGCAGCCCCGGGACAGGGTTCTACGAGCAGTACTTC
CASSPGTGFYEQYF
>.|TRBV5-6|TRBJ2-3|TRBD2
TGTGCCAGCAGCTTGCGGGTCGGGGGGGGAGTCACAGATACGCAGTATTTT
CASSLRVGGGVTDTQYF
>.|TRBV30|TRBJ2-5|TRBD1
TGTGCCTGGAGTGTAGGGGGCCGGGAGACCCAGTACTTC
CAWSVGGRETQYF